The TCR beta chain described here comes from a study of T cell responses to AZD1222 COVID-19 vaccine. This CDR3 spans 15 amino acids. Germline CDR1 reads GTSNPN; CDR2 reads SVGIG (reference sequence). With 5 bases removed from V and 2 bases from J, the gap between germline ends came to 15 bases. Broader study findings: Two doses of AZD1222 preceded a rise in Spike-specific TCR breadth and depth.

Clones were read by immunoSEQ multiplex PCR, and TCRdb kept only the in-frame ones, dropping some. The sample consists of some 120,000 clones, roughly 90% of them appearing once. Regarding this clone: Its target is unknown.

This sequence joins TRBV30 and TRBJ1-4; no reliable D call. This specimen consisted of peripheral blood, obtained on day 0 of AZD1222 vaccination. The receptor was derived from an adult in good health. The CDR3 region has the DNA TGTGCCTGGGGCTCCTACCCGGGGACTAATGAAAAACTGTTTTTT. Amino acids: CAWGSYPGTNEKLFF.